The next 30 T cell receptor beta chains were all read from a single sample in a study of blood T cell repertoires in COVID-19. Generated by immunoSEQ multiplex PCR, the TCRdb table keeps only in-frame clones and is missing some. The data contain around 310,000 clones, around 90% of them seen just once; the ten biggest clones take up under 1.1%. What was sequenced was peripheral blood. These receptors were collected from a woman aged 40 to 50 with COVID-19, enrolled during active disease.

The chain couples TRBV4-3 to TRBJ2-1, with TRBD1 identical over 9 bases. Germline-derived CDR1 and CDR2 are LGHNA and YSLEER. The CDR3 runs 16 residues. V trimming: 3 bases; J trimming: 4 bases; junction bases outside the gene matches: 7. Here the CDR3 reads CASSHLGQGLYNEQFF. CDR3 nucleotides: TGCGCCAGCAGCCACCTCGGACAGGGGCTTTACAATGAGCAGTTCTTC.

This chain connects TRBV28 to TRBJ2-5; TRBD1 might be the D (6 bases). Deletions cut 2 bases from V and 5 bases from J, with 9 bases between. Germline V lookup: CDR1 MDHEN, CDR2 SYDVKM. The CDR3 spans 13 residues. CDR3 in amino acids: CASSLGQGETQYF. The CDR3 nucleotides read TGTGCCAGCAGTTTAGGCCAGGGGGAGACCCAGTACTTC. The whole variable domain, remainder taken from reference TRBV28 and TRBJ2-5, is DVKVTQSSRYLVKRTGEKVFLECVQDMDHENMFWYRQDPGLGLRLIYFSYDVKMKEKGDIPEGYSVSREKKERFSLILESASTNQTSMYLCASSLGQGETQYFGPGTRLLVL.

The rearrangement joins TRBV5-1 to TRBJ1-2, with TRBD1 matching 7 bases. The V segment lost 0 bases and the J segment 5 bases; nucleotides outside the gene matches: 10. CDR1 SGHRS and CDR2 YFSETQ come from the germline V gene. The CDR3 contains 16 residues. CDR3 sequence: CASSLGTGENLYGYTF. DNA for the CDR3: TGCGCCAGCAGCTTGGGGACAGGCGAAAACCTGTATGGCTACACCTTC.

The gene calls are TRBV7-9 and TRBJ1-2, with 11 positions matching TRBD1. CDR1 is SEHNR and CDR2 is FQNEAQ in the germline V gene (reference sequence). The CDR3 contains 16 residues. V lost 6 bases, J lost 5 bases, and 11 bases stayed unmatched. Here the CDR3 reads CASSLGQGDSGYGYTF. The CDR3 coding sequence is TGTGCCAGCAGTTTGGGACAGGGGGACTCGGGATATGGCTACACCTTC.

The table lists this clone with a count of one. The chain recombines TRBV6-5 with TRBJ1-2, with 7 bases identical to TRBD1. The CDR3 extends over 14 amino acids. J lost 0 bases, V lost 6 bases, and 4 bases had no gene match. Germline-derived CDR1 and CDR2 are MNHEY and SVGAGI. The CDR3 spells CASRPDRSNYGYTF. The DNA of the CDR3 is TGTGCCAGCAGACCGGACAGGTCTAACTATGGCTACACCTTC.

The J gene is TRBJ1-4, the V gene TRBV4-2; D call uncertain. The V gene lost 1 base and the J gene lost 5 bases, with 14 bases spanning the gap. Per germline, CDR1 LGHNA and CDR2 YNFKEQ. The CDR3 sequence is 16 residues long. CDR3: CASSQGPFARNEKLFF. CDR3 coding DNA: TGTGCCAGCAGCCAAGGCCCGTTTGCGAGGAATGAAAAACTGTTTTTT.

This rearrangement joins TRBV3-1 (or the pseudogene TRBV3-2) to TRBJ2-2; TRBD2 agrees at 9 bases. This CDR3 contains 16 residues. From germline, CDR1 is LGHDT and CDR2 YNNKEL (reference sequence). The J segment lost 4 bases and the V segment lost 1 base, leaving 4 bases of the junction unmatched. Here the CDR3 reads CASSQGGTSSTGELFF. DNA of the CDR3: TGTGCCAGCAGCCAAGGGGGGACTAGCTCCACCGGGGAGCTGTTTTTT.

The V and J genes are TRBV5-4 and TRBJ2-3; 12 bases match TRBD2. Per the germline V gene, CDR1 is SGHNT and CDR2 is YYREEE (reference sequence). The length of the CDR3 is 15 residues. Germline trimming cut 3 bases from V and 4 bases from J; bases unmatched to any gene: 3. CDR3 sequence: CASSWTSGTSDTQYF. CDR3 DNA: TGTGCCAGCAGCTGGACTAGCGGGACATCAGATACGCAGTATTTT.

The CDR3, as DNA: TGCGCCAGCAGCTTGATTAGTGCAGATACGCAGTATTTT. It encodes CASSLISADTQYF. J is TRBJ2-3 and V is TRBV5-1; D remains ambiguous. Germline lookup yields CDR1 SGHRS and CDR2 YFSETQ. CDR3 length: 13 amino acids. Trimming stripped 1 base from V and 4 bases from J, with 7 bases between.

This rearrangement joins TRBV4-2 to TRBJ2-2; 10 bases map to TRBD2. Per the germline V gene, CDR1 is LGHNA and CDR2 is YNFKEQ. With 1 base clipped from V and 7 bases from J, the junction kept 12 bases outside the gene matches. The CDR3 sequence is 18 residues long. Here the CDR3 DNA reads TGTGCCAGCAGCCAAGCGGGGATACTAGCGGGGATTTTCGGGGAGCTGTTTTTT. Its translation: CASSQAGILAGIFGELFF.

This rearrangement joins TRBV5-6 to TRBJ2-7; D unclear. CDR3 size: 13 residues. From germline, CDR1 is SGHDT and CDR2 YYEEEE. V lost 2 bases and J lost 2, with 8 bases in between. The CDR3 region is CASSFTVPYEQYF. CDR3 bases: TGTGCCAGCAGCTTCACAGTCCCCTACGAGCAGTACTTC.

The rearrangement links TRBV27 to TRBJ2-1; TRBD2 might be the D (7 bases). Trimming removed 10 bases from V and 3 bases from J, with 22 bases in between. CDR1 and CDR2 from the germline V gene are MNHEY and SMNVEV (reference sequence). The CDR3 is 16 residues long. The CDR3: CATRQVGGGIYNEQFF. CDR3 DNA sequence: TGTGCCACCAGACAGGTGGGGGGGGGAATCTACAATGAGCAGTTCTTC.

The chain joins TRBV6-6 to TRBJ1-1, with D tentatively TRBD1 (6 bases). CDR1 and CDR2 (germline): MNHNY, SVGAGI (reference sequence). V lost 5 bases, J lost 1 base, and 14 bases lay in between. The CDR3 length is 15 residues. The CDR3, as DNA: TGTGCCAGCAGTCTCACAGGGCTCCGGAACACTGAAGCTTTCTTT. Its translation: CASSLTGLRNTEAFF.

The chain employs TRBV5-8 and TRBJ2-5, with D possibly matching TRBD2 (5 bases). Per the germline V gene, CDR1 is SGHTS and CDR2 is YDEGEE. V was pared by 0 bases and J by 3 bases, with 9 bases between. This CDR3 contains 14 residues. Here the CDR3 reads CASSLGPGKETQYF. The CDR3 DNA sequence: TGTGCCAGCAGCTTGGGACCGGGGAAAGAGACCCAGTACTTC.

The gene calls are TRBV20-1 and TRBJ2-7; TRBD2 aligns across 10 bases. The germline V gene has CDR1 DFQATT and CDR2 SNEGSKA (reference sequence). The CDR3 totals 11 residues. The CDR3 DNA follows: TGCAGCCTAGCGGGGGCCTACGAGCAGTACTTC. Protein sequence: CSLAGAYEQYF.

V and J are TRBV30 and TRBJ1-2; the D gene is possibly TRBD1 (6 bases). The CDR3 loop spans 11 amino acids. Germline CDR1 and CDR2: GTSNPN and SVGIG (reference sequence). Trimming shortened V by 7 bases and J by 4 bases, and 10 bases separated the two germline ends. The CDR3 DNA reads as TGTGCCTCACAGGGCCCCTATGGCTACACCTTC. Its translation is CASQGPYGYTF.

Here the CDR3 reads CASSPTGAVNEQFF. CDR3 sequence (DNA): TGTGCCAGCTCACCCACTGGGGCTGTCAATGAGCAGTTCTTC. This chain connects TRBV18 to TRBJ2-1, with D possibly matching TRBD1 (5 bases). Germline V lookup: CDR1 KGHSH, CDR2 LQKENI. V lost 3 bases to trimming and J lost 6 bases, with 12 bases between them. The CDR3 spans 14 residues.

The chain joins TRBV7-3 to TRBJ2-3; 8 bases are a match to TRBD2. The germline V gene has CDR1 SGHTA and CDR2 FQGTGA. V was pared by 5 bases and J by 0 bases, with 10 bases of the junction left unmatched. The CDR3 covers 17 residues. CDR3 loop: CASSPHLAGTSTDTQYF. The CDR3 DNA is TGTGCCAGCAGCCCCCACTTAGCGGGGACTAGCACAGATACGCAGTATTTT.

The gene calls are TRBV4-3 and TRBJ1-4; D unresolved. This CDR3 spans 15 amino acids. In germline, CDR1 is LGHNA, CDR2 YSLEER. The V end was cut by 0 bases, the J end by 8 bases, with 13 bases between. CDR3 sequence reads: CASSQDLAGGEKLFF. Written as DNA, the CDR3 is TGCGCCAGCAGCCAAGATCTGGCGGGAGGGGAAAAACTGTTTTTT.

A few counts support this clone. This chain uses TRBV27 with TRBJ2-4, with 7 bases lining up with TRBD1. Trimming at V came to 3 bases and at J to 1 base, leaving 12 bases not matched to a gene. This CDR3 comprises 18 residues. Germline-derived CDR1 and CDR2 are MNHEY and SMNVEV (reference sequence). The CDR3 DNA sequence: TGTGCCAGCAGTTTCTACAGGGGAAAGCAAGGGGCCAAAAACATTCAGTACTTC. Protein sequence: CASSFYRGKQGAKNIQYF.

The J gene is TRBJ2-1, the V gene TRBV5-6; 7 bases line up with TRBD2. Looked up from germline, CDR1 is SGHDT and CDR2 is YYEEEE. The CDR3 totals 16 residues. V gave up 4 bases and J gave up 0 bases; unmatched junction bases: 7. CDR3 nucleotide sequence: TGTGCCAGCAGCCCTCGGGGCGGGAGCTCCTACAATGAGCAGTTCTTC. Encoded protein: CASSPRGGSSYNEQFF.

The V gene is TRBV5-1, the J gene TRBJ2-3; no clear D. The CDR3 covers 16 residues. Germline V lookup: CDR1 SGHRS, CDR2 YFSETQ. With 2 bases removed from V and 5 bases from J, the gap between germline ends came to 18 bases. CDR3 in DNA: TGCGCCAGCAGCTTCAGCGACCACACTTCGGGAGATACGCAGTATTTT. This encodes CASSFSDHTSGDTQYF.

The chain is built from TRBV27 and TRBJ1-5, with 9 bases identical to TRBD1. From germline, CDR1 is MNHEY and CDR2 SMNVEV (reference sequence). CDR3 length equals 15 residues. V was clipped by 2 bases and J by 5 bases; unmatched bases: 4. This chain's CDR3 is CASSLGTGIDQPQHF. For the CDR3, the DNA is TGTGCCAGCAGTTTAGGGACAGGGATCGATCAGCCCCAGCATTTT.

As DNA, the CDR3 is TGTGCCAGCAGCCAGGACAGGACTATTAGTAATGAGCAGTTCTTC. Amino acids: CASSQDRTISNEQFF. The chain has TRBV4-2 and TRBJ2-1; D possibly corresponds to TRBD1 (7 bases). The germline V gene has CDR1 LGHNA and CDR2 YNFKEQ. V was cut by 3 bases and J by 7 bases, with 16 bases left in between. The CDR3 length is 15 residues.

The V gene is TRBV7-2, the J gene TRBJ2-3, with unresolved D. Germline V gene lookup returns CDR1 SGHTA and CDR2 FQGNSA. V gave up 2 bases and J gave up 1 base, with 10 bases separating them. This CDR3 is 15 amino acids long. The CDR3: CASSLSAARTDTQYF. Here the CDR3 DNA reads TGTGCCAGCAGCTTATCGGCGGCACGCACAGATACGCAGTATTTT.

The rearrangement joins TRBV19 to TRBJ1-5; D is unresolved. The CDR3 is 16 amino acids. Trimming pared 5 bases from V and 0 bases from J, leaving 14 bases between. Per the germline V gene, CDR1 is LNHDA and CDR2 is SQIVND (reference sequence). This CDR3 reads CASSDSGSYSNQPQHF. The CDR3 DNA follows: TGTGCCAGTAGTGATTCGGGGAGTTATAGCAATCAGCCCCAGCATTTT.

The CDR3 loop is CASSSRRGLTGANVLTF. The CDR3 DNA follows: TGTGCCAGCAGTAGTCGTAGGGGGCTTACAGGGGCCAACGTCCTGACTTTC. The chain is built from TRBV27 and TRBJ2-6, with 7 positions matching TRBD1. After removal of 5 bases from V and 4 bases from J, the junction contained 11 bases not matched to a gene. CDR3 length: 17 residues. CDR1 MNHEY and CDR2 SMNVEV come from the germline V gene (reference sequence).

The rearrangement joins TRBV5-4 to TRBJ1-2; 9 bases are a match to TRBD1. With 4 bases clipped from V and 7 bases from J, the junction kept 8 bases outside the gene matches. The length of the CDR3 is 14 residues. The germline CDR1 and CDR2 sequences are SGHNT and YYREEE (reference sequence). The CDR3 nucleotides read TGTGCCAGCAGCCAGGGACAGGGACGCTTTGGCTACACCTTC. This gives the protein CASSQGQGRFGYTF.

The CDR3 DNA sequence: TGTGCCAGCAGTTTTTCACAGGTACGGTTTGCCAGCACAGATACGCAGTATTTT. As protein: CASSFSQVRFASTDTQYF. The chain has TRBV27 and TRBJ2-3, with a weak D call TRBD1 (5 bases). Deletions cut 3 bases from V and 0 bases from J, with 19 bases between. The germline V gene has CDR1 MNHEY and CDR2 SMNVEV (reference sequence). The CDR3 runs to 18 residues.

J is TRBJ2-1 and V is TRBV5-1; 9 bases are a match to TRBD1. V shed 0 bases and J 4 bases; nucleotides not matched to a gene: 2. Germline CDR1 SGHRS, CDR2 YFSETQ. This CDR3 has 15 amino acids. DNA of the CDR3: TGCGCCAGCAGCTTGGGGGACAGGGTTTACAATGAGCAGTTCTTC. This gives the protein CASSLGDRVYNEQFF.